This passage covers 22 T cell receptor beta chains from one sample sequenced in a study of vaccination and CD4 T cells after COVID-19. The antigens for these receptors are not known. Oncomine TCR Beta short-read sequencing was applied to DNA from cultured CD4+ T cells. Using its own MiXCR run on the PCR reads, TCRdb lists one record per CDR3 protein. The sample includes thousands of distinct CDR3 sequences, roughly 52% seen only once; the top ten take 15% to 20%. Noted treatment: approximately 9-day PBMC culture with coronavirus spike peptide pools or control peptides (ViraFEST assay). The unexposed donor gave CD4+ T cells before the COVID-19 pandemic (2011-2018). Input material: CD4+ T cells from blood, cultured in vitro. The receptors here all came from a human donor in good health.

The chain combines TRBV27 with TRBJ2-7; D possibly corresponds to TRBD1 (7 bases). This CDR3 has 20 amino acids. V gave up 5 bases and J gave up 2 bases, with 31 bases separating them. The germline gives CDR1 MNHEY, CDR2 SMNVEV (reference sequence). The CDR3 loop is CASSQRPPPTGRYVAYEQYF. DNA for the CDR3: TGTGCCAGCAGTCAACGGCCCCCCCCGACAGGGAGGTATGTGGCCTACGAGCAGTACTTC.

The chain combines TRBV5-4 with TRBJ1-2, with D uncertain. This CDR3 is 14 amino acids long. CDR1 and CDR2 from the germline V gene are SGHNT and YYREEE (reference sequence). The ends were cut back, 4 bases at V and 0 bases at J, with 10 bases in the middle. The CDR3 region has the DNA TGTGCCAGCAGCCTCGGTCAAGCTAACTATGGCTACACCTTC. Protein product: CASSLGQANYGYTF. The full variable domain, with the rest looked up from reference TRBV5-4 and TRBJ1-2, is ETGVTQSPTHLIKTRGQQVTLRCSSQSGHNTVSWYQQALGQGPQFIFQYYREEENGRGNFPPRFSGLQFPNYSSELNVNALELDDSALYLCASSLGQANYGYTFGSGTRLTVV.

The table lists this clonotype with a few counts. The V gene is TRBV19, the J gene TRBJ1-2; TRBD1 is a possible D gene (6 bases). Germline V gene data show CDR1 as LNHDA and CDR2 as SQIVND (reference sequence). This CDR3 region has 12 residues. V shed 6 bases and J shed 6 bases, with 11 bases lying between them. CDR3 nucleotides: TGTGCCAGTAGCTTCAGGGGAGATGGCTACACCTTC. Amino acid sequence: CASSFRGDGYTF.

The chain combines TRBV27 with TRBJ1-6; D is possibly TRBD1 (5 bases). From germline, CDR1 is MNHEY and CDR2 SMNVEV (reference sequence). Trimming took 4 bases from V and 7 from J, leaving 11 bases between them. The CDR3 has 14 amino acids. CDR3 in DNA: TGTGCCAGCAGTTATCAGGGAGAGAATTCACCCCTCCACTTT. Protein: CASSYQGENSPLHF.

CDR3 loop: CASRGTGPNTGELFF. CDR3 in DNA: TGTGCCAGCCGGGGGACAGGCCCGAACACCGGGGAGCTGTTTTTT. The chain links TRBV6-1 to TRBJ2-2; 8 nucleotides align to TRBD1. Germline trimming cut 8 bases from V and 0 bases from J; bases unmatched to any gene: 5. Germline CDR1 MNHNS, CDR2 SASEGT. This CDR3 has 15 residues.

The chain carries TRBV6-2 or TRBV6-3 and TRBJ2-7; D gene unclear. Germline V gives CDR1 MNHEY, CDR2 SVGEGT. This CDR3 comprises 12 residues. V dropped 7 bases and J dropped 6 bases, with 13 bases sitting between them. CDR3 nucleotides: TGTGCCAGCACCCAAACCGGTGTCGAGCAGTACTTC. Its translation is CASTQTGVEQYF.

This clonotype came up a few times. This sequence joins TRBV20-1 and TRBJ1-2, with a possible D match to TRBD1 (6 bases). CDR1 and CDR2 from the germline V gene are DFQATT and SNEGSKA (reference sequence). The CDR3 is made up of 11 amino acids. Here the CDR3 DNA reads TGCAGCGTCAACAGGGTCCAGGTCTACACCTTC. Translating it yields CSVNRVQVYTF.

This clonotype showed up just a few times. The chain recombines TRBV12-3 or TRBV12-4 with TRBJ2-5, with 8 nucleotides matching TRBD2. The CDR3 covers 17 residues. The V gene end was trimmed by 5 bases and the J gene end by 5 bases; junction bases not matched to a gene: 16. The CDR3 protein is CASSPPRRTSKIETQYF. CDR3 coding DNA: TGTGCCAGCAGTCCGCCCAGGCGGACTAGCAAGATCGAGACCCAGTACTTC.

The sample holds a few counts of this clonotype. The chain combines TRBV7-6 with TRBJ1-1; D remains ambiguous. Trimming removed 5 bases from V and 0 bases from J, with 13 bases in between. The length of the CDR3 is 15 residues. Germline CDR1 SGHVS, CDR2 FNYEAQ. The CDR3 DNA reads as TGTGCCAGCAGCGCACAATGGACCATGAACACTGAAGCTTTCTTT. This gives the protein CASSAQWTMNTEAFF.

The rearrangement links TRBV7-2 to TRBJ2-1; 7 bases align to TRBD2. This CDR3 is built from 13 residues. The ends lost 6 bases at V and 7 bases at J; junction bases unmatched: 6. Germline V gives CDR1 SGHTA, CDR2 FQGNSA. CDR3 sequence: CASRGGFGNEQFF. CDR3 bases: TGTGCCAGCAGGGGGGGGTTCGGGAATGAGCAGTTCTTC.

This clonotype was counted only a few times. The rearrangement links TRBV20-1 to TRBJ1-2; D possibly corresponds to TRBD1 (6 bases). The CDR3 contains 14 residues. The V gene lost 4 bases and the J gene lost 4 bases, with 16 bases spanning the gap. Germline CDR1 and CDR2: DFQATT and SNEGSKA (reference sequence). CDR3 DNA: TGCAGTGCTATTAGGGCAGGGGAAATCTATGGCTACACCTTC. This translates into CSAIRAGEIYGYTF.

This clonotype was observed a few times. The gene calls are TRBV20-1 and TRBJ2-3; 15 bases match TRBD2. With V trimmed by 3 bases and J by 6 bases, 7 bases remained unmatched. Germline CDR1 is DFQATT and CDR2 is SNEGSKA (reference sequence). The CDR3 contains 16 residues. CDR3 sequence: CSARYWTSGGADTQYF. DNA for the CDR3: TGCAGTGCTAGGTACTGGACTAGCGGGGGGGCGGATACGCAGTATTTT.

The chain carries TRBV6-4 and TRBJ2-3, with unresolved D. Germline assignment: CDR1 MRHNA and CDR2 SNTAGT. V was clipped by 3 bases and J by 5 bases, with 6 bases between them. The CDR3 is made up of 12 amino acids. The CDR3 loop is CASSEQGDTQYF. CDR3 coding DNA: TGTGCCAGCAGTGAGCAAGGAGATACGCAGTATTTT.

Sample share makes this clonotype medium-sized. V is TRBV19 and J is TRBJ1-1; D not resolved. CDR3 length: 12 amino acids. Trimming left V 5 bases short and J 0 bases short, with 4 bases between. CDR1 LNHDA and CDR2 SQIVND come from the germline V gene (reference sequence). The CDR3 here is CASSFMNTEAFF. The CDR3 bases are TGTGCCAGTAGTTTCATGAACACTGAAGCTTTCTTT.

This chain connects TRBV7-9 to TRBJ2-5, with a possible D match to TRBD2 (5 bases). Germline V gene lookup returns CDR1 SEHNR and CDR2 FQNEAQ (reference sequence). The CDR3 is made up of 16 amino acids. The V end lost 4 bases, the J end lost 4 bases, and 19 bases lay between the germline ends. This CDR3 is CASSSTAGSKGETQYF. Here the CDR3 DNA reads TGTGCCAGCAGCTCGACCGCGGGCTCTAAGGGAGAGACCCAGTACTTC.

The chain uses TRBV6-5 and TRBJ1-6, with no clear D. There are 17 residues in the CDR3. The V and J ends lost 4 bases and 0 bases respectively, with 13 bases between them. CDR1 MNHEY and CDR2 SVGAGI come from the germline V gene. For the CDR3, the DNA is TGTGCCAGCAGTTCGAAGAACAGCCACTCCTATAATTCACCCCTCCACTTT. Its protein is CASSSKNSHSYNSPLHF.

Details on this clonotype: At one end the junction does not follow the germline gene, possibly because of a read error. This chain links TRBV5-5 with TRBJ2-3; D tentatively reads TRBD1 or TRBD2 (6 bases each). Germline V gene data show CDR1 as SGHKS and CDR2 as YYEKEE (reference sequence). The CDR3 is made up of 12 amino acids. The CDR3: CASRSVRQGRHF. Here the CDR3 DNA reads TGTGCCAGCAGAAGTGTTCGGCAGGGGAGGCATTTT.

In its sample, this clonotype was seen a few times. The V gene is TRBV7-2, the J gene TRBJ2-5; 9 nucleotides align to TRBD2. This CDR3 spans 16 amino acids. The V segment lost 2 bases and the J segment 4 bases; nucleotides outside the gene matches: 8. Germline V gives CDR1 SGHTA, CDR2 FQGNSA. The CDR3 here is CASSLMAGGPGETQYF. As DNA, the CDR3 is TGTGCCAGCAGCTTAATGGCGGGGGGGCCGGGAGAGACCCAGTACTTC.

This clonotype was counted between two and nine times. The chain recombines TRBV20-1 with TRBJ2-1, with D possibly being TRBD1 (5 bases). Germline CDR1 and CDR2: DFQATT and SNEGSKA (reference sequence). CDR3 size: 13 residues. V was shortened by 0 bases and J by 10 bases, with 13 bases between the two germline ends. CDR3 DNA: TGCAGTGCTAGAGATCAGGGCCTCAGGGAGCAGTTCTTC. Encoded protein: CSARDQGLREQFF.

CDR3 in DNA: TGTGCCAGCAGCTTCGAAAGCAATCAGCCCCAGCATTTT. It yields the protein CASSFESNQPQHF. The rearrangement links TRBV7-2 to TRBJ1-5; no reliable D call. CDR1 and CDR2 from the germline V gene are SGHTA and FQGNSA. V was cut by 3 bases and J by 1 base, with 4 bases left in between. The CDR3 is 13 amino acids.

This clonotype was observed a handful of times. The rearrangement links TRBV28 to TRBJ2-3, with a tentative D call TRBD2 (6 bases). CDR1 MDHEN and CDR2 SYDVKM come from the germline V gene. The germline V and J ends were trimmed by 2 bases and 1 base, with 10 bases remaining between them. CDR3 size: 15 residues. CDR3 in amino acids: CASSLDGGGTDTQYF. CDR3 DNA: TGTGCCAGCAGTTTAGATGGCGGGGGCACAGATACGCAGTATTTT.

This clonotype ranks as medium-sized (0.01 to 0.1%). This chain connects TRBV6-4 to TRBJ2-5; 10 bases fit TRBD2. Trimming at V came to 3 bases and at J to 5 bases, leaving 6 bases not matched to a gene. This CDR3 contains 15 residues. Germline CDR1 MRHNA, CDR2 SNTAGT. CDR3 DNA sequence: TGTGCCAGCAGTGAGCTAGCGGGAGCGGCTGAGACCCAGTACTTC. This codes for CASSELAGAAETQYF.